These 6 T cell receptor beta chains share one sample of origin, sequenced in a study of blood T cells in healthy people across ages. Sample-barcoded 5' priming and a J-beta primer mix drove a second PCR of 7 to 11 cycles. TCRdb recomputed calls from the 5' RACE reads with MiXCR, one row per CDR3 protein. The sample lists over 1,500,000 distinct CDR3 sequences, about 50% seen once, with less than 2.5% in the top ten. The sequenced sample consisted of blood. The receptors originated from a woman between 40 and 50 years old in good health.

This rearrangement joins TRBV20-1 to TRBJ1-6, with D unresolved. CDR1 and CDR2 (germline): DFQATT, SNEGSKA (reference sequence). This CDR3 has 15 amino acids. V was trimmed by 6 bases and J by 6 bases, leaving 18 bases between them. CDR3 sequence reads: CSAPRGSQINSPLHF. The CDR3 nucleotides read TGCAGTGCCCCGCGGGGTAGCCAGATTAATTCACCCCTCCACTTT.

The CDR3 protein is CASSQGLTGGPYGYTF. CDR3 nucleotides: TGTGCCAGCAGCCAAGGCCTGACAGGGGGCCCCTATGGCTACACCTTC. The genes are TRBV4-2 and TRBJ1-2, with TRBD1 matching 10 bases. The CDR3 is 16 amino acids. The germline gives CDR1 LGHNA, CDR2 YNFKEQ. The junction had 6 bases not matched to a gene; V was cut back by 1 base and J by 4 bases.

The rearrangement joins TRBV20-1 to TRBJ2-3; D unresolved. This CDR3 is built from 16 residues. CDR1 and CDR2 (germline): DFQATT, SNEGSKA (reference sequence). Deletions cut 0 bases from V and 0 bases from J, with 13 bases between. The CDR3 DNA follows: TGCAGTGCTAGAGACCTTAAGTCGTCTAGCACAGATACGCAGTATTTT. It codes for CSARDLKSSSTDTQYF.

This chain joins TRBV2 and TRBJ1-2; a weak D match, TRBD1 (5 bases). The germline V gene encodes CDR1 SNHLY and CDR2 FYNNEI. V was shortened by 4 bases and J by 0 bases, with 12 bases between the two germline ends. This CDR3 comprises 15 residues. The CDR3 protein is CASSVKQGTNYGYTF. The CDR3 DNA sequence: TGTGCCAGCAGTGTTAAGCAGGGTACTAACTATGGCTACACCTTC.

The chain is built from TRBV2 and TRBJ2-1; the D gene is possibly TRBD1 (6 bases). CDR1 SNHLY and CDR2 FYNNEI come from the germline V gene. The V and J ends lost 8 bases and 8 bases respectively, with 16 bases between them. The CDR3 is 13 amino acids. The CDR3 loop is CASGGHSWDEQFF. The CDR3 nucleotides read TGTGCCAGCGGGGGACATTCCTGGGATGAGCAGTTCTTC.

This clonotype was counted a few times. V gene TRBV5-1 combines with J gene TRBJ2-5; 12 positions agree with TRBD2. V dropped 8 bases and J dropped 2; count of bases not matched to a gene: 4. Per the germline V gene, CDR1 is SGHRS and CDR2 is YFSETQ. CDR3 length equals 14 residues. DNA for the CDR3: TGCGCCAGTGGACTAGCGGGGAGTCAAGAGACCCAGTACTTC. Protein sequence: CASGLAGSQETQYF.